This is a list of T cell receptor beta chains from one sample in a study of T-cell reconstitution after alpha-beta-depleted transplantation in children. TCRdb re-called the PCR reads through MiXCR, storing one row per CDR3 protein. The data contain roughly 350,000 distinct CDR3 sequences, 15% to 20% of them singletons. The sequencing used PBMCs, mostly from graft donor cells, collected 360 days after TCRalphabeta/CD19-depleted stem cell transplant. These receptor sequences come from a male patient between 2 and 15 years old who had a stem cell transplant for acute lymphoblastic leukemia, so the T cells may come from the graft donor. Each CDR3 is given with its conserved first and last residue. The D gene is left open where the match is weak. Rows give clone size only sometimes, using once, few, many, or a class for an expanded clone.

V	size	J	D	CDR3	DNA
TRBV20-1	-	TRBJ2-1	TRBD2	CSARDWEGGLYNEQFF	TGCAGTGCTAGAGATTGGGAGGGAGGGCTGTACAATGAGCAGTTCTTC
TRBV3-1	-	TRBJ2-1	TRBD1	CASSLLSGTADNEQFF	TGTGCCAGCAGCCTCCTATCTGGGACAGCCGACAATGAGCAGTTCTTC
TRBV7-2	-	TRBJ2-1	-	CASSRLGREQFF	TGTGCCAGCAGCCGACTAGGGCGAGAGCAGTTCTTC
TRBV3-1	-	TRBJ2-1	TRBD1	CASSQITGGRHNEQFF	TGTGCCAGCAGCCAAATAACAGGGGGGAGGCACAATGAGCAGTTCTTC
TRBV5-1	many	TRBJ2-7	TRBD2	CASSLVREGLEQYF	TGCGCCAGCAGCTTGGTGCGGGAGGGCCTCGAGCAGTACTTC
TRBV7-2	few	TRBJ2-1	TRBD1	CASSPIRGSYNEQFF	TGTGCCAGCAGCCCTATCAGGGGGTCCTACAATGAGCAGTTCTTC
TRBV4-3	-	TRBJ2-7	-	CASSQKLGDEQYF	TGCGCCAGCAGCCAAAAACTAGGTGACGAGCAGTACTTC
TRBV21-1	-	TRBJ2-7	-	CASSTPGWRGGSYEQYF	TGTGCCAGCAGCACCCCGGGGTGGCGAGGGGGCTCCTACGAGCAGTACTTC
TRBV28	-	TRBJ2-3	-	CASSAQFLSTDTQYF	TGTGCCAGCAGTGCACAATTCTTGAGCACAGATACGCAGTATTTT
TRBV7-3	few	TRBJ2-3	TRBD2	CASSFPIAGVTKRQYF	TGTGCCAGCAGCTTTCCCATAGCGGGAGTAACAAAGCGGCAGTATTTT
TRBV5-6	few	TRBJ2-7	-	CASSLWHDYEQYF	TGTGCCAGCAGCTTGTGGCACGACTACGAGCAGTACTTC
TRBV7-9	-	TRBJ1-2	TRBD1	CASSLLIRDSGGYTF	TGTGCCAGCAGCTTACTGATCCGGGACAGTGGTGGCTACACCTTC
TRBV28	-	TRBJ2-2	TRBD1	CASSLLGTGAGELFF	TGTGCCAGCAGTCTCCTGGGGACAGGGGCCGGGGAGCTGTTTTTT
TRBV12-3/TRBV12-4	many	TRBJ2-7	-	CASTPSITFNRYEQYF	TGTGCCAGCACCCCCTCCATCACCTTCAATCGCTACGAGCAGTACTTC
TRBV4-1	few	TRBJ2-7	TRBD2	CASSLRDYKEYEQYF	TGCGCCAGCAGCCTTCGGGACTACAAGGAATACGAGCAGTACTTC
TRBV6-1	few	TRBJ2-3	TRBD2	CASTPLGLAGGPIADTQYF	TGTGCCAGCACCCCCCTGGGACTAGCGGGAGGGCCAATCGCAGATACGCAGTATTTT
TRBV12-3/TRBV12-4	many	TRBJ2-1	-	CASSLGSSLRDEQFF	TGTGCCAGCAGTTTAGGATCTAGCTTACGGGATGAGCAGTTCTTC
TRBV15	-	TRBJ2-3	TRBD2	CATSRDWGPGAGAADTQYF	TGTGCCACCAGCAGAGATTGGGGCCCTGGGGCGGGAGCGGCAGATACGCAGTATTTT
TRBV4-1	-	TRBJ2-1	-	CASSQAGSHEQFF	TGCGCCAGCAGCCAAGCAGGTAGCCATGAGCAGTTCTTC
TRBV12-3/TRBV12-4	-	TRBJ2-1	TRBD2	CASRGTSGTEYNEQFF	TGTGCCAGCAGAGGGACTAGCGGGACCGAATACAATGAGCAGTTCTTC
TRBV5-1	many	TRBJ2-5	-	CASSLEQETQYF	TGCGCCAGCAGCTTGGAACAAGAGACCCAGTACTTC
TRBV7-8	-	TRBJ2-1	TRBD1	CASSKTDRVYNEQFF	TGTGCCAGCAGCAAAACGGACAGGGTGTACAATGAGCAGTTCTTC
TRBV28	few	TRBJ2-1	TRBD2	CASIYGGSPYNEQFF	TGTGCCAGCATATACGGCGGGAGCCCCTACAATGAGCAGTTCTTC
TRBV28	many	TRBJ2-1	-	CASKGNEQFF	TGTGCCAGCAAGGGGAATGAGCAGTTCTTC
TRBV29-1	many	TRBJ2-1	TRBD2	CSVVARLATLEQFF	TGCAGCGTTGTGGCCCGACTAGCGACCCTTGAGCAGTTCTTC
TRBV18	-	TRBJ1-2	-	CASSPVERYGYTF	TGTGCCAGCTCACCAGTTGAGCGTTATGGCTACACCTTC
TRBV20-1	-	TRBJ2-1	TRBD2	CSAFSGFRASGSYEQFF	TGCAGTGCTTTTTCGGGGTTCAGGGCTAGCGGGAGTTATGAGCAGTTCTTC
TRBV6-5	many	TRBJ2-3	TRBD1	CASRYSGQRTDTQYF	TGTGCCAGCAGATACTCGGGACAGCGGACAGATACGCAGTATTTT
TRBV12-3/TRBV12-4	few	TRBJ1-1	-	CASTPGVGGGAFF	TGTGCCAGCACGCCCGGGGTCGGGGGTGGTGCTTTCTTT
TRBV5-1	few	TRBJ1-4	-	CASSLAQPSTNEKLFF	TGCGCCAGCAGCTTGGCTCAGCCCTCAACTAATGAAAAACTGTTTTTT
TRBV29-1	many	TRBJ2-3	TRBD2	CSGGRREFTDTQYF	TGCAGCGGGGGGAGGCGGGAGTTCACAGATACGCAGTATTTT
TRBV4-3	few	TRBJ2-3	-	CASSQDRTLGDTQYF	TGCGCCAGCAGCCAAGACCGGACCCTTGGGGATACGCAGTATTTT
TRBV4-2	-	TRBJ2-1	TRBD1	CASSQDPRTGRFNEQFF	TGTGCCAGCAGCCAGGACCCCCGGACAGGGAGGTTCAATGAGCAGTTCTTC
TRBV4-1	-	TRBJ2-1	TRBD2	CASSQEDRSGVGDEQFF	TGCGCCAGCAGCCAAGAGGATAGGAGCGGGGTGGGGGATGAGCAGTTCTTC
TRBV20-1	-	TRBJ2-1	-	CSARSHFNEQFF	TGCAGTGCTAGATCCCACTTCAATGAGCAGTTCTTC
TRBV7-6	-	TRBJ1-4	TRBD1	CASSLTWTNQGDEKLFF	TGTGCCAGCAGCTTAACGTGGACAAACCAGGGGGATGAAAAACTGTTTTTT
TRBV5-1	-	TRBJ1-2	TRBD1	CASSSPGTGVYGYTF	TGCGCCAGCAGCTCCCCCGGGACAGGGGTCTATGGCTACACCTTC
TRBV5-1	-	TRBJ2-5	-	CASSAGGTAVTQYF	TGCGCCAGCTCTGCCGGGGGGACAGCAGTTACCCAGTACTTC
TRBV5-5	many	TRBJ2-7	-	CASSLAPGHNHEQYF	TGTGCCAGCAGCTTGGCTCCGGGACACAATCACGAGCAGTACTTC
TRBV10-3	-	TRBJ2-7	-	CAISADSGPRGAYEQYF	TGTGCCATCAGTGCTGATAGCGGCCCTCGAGGGGCCTACGAGCAGTACTTC
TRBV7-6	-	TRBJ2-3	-	CASSPLRSTDTQYF	TGTGCCAGCAGCCCCTTGCGTAGCACAGATACGCAGTATTTT
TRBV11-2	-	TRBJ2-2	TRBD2	CASSLDLAANTGELFF	TGTGCCAGCAGCTTAGACCTAGCGGCGAACACCGGGGAGCTGTTTTTT
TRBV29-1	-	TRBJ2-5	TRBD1	CSVEDPTGYQETQYF	TGCAGCGTTGAAGATCCGACAGGGTATCAAGAGACCCAGTACTTC
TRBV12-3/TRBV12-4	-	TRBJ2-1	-	CASTGGLTNKQFF	TGTGCCAGCACCGGGGGGCTAACCAATAAGCAGTTCTTC
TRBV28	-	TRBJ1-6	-	CASKGSYNSPLHF	TGTGCCAGCAAGGGCTCCTATAATTCACCCCTCCACTTT
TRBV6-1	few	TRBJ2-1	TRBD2	CASSPVAGLAGNEQFF	TGTGCCAGCAGTCCTGTCGCCGGACTAGCGGGAAATGAGCAGTTCTTC
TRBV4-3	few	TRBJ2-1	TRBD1	CASSPQIMGTGGVNEQFF	TGCGCCAGCAGCCCCCAAATAATGGGGACAGGGGGGGTCAATGAGCAGTTCTTC
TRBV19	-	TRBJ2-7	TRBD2	CASQGTSGISEQYF	TGTGCCAGCCAAGGGACTAGCGGCATCAGCGAGCAGTACTTC
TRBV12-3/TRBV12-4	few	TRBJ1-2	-	CASSPPNTGNYGYTF	TGTGCCAGCAGCCCTCCTAACACTGGGAACTATGGCTACACCTTC
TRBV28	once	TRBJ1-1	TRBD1	CASTSPGARGGWNTEAFF	TGTGCCAGCACCTCCCCCGGGGCCAGGGGGGGATGGAACACTGAAGCTTTCTTT